These T cell receptor beta chains were read from a single sample in a study of T cell repertoires in cytomegalovirus infection. For these receptors, no antigen is known. TCRdb re-analysed the reads in MiXCR, keeping a single row per CDR3 protein. Among approximately 770,000 distinct CDR3 sequences listed, about 27% were seen once. The source material was cultured CD8+ T cells from PBMCs, sampled from culture after CMV antigen stimulation. These receptors all stem from a human donor in good health (CMV status not recorded). Some clones in this sample may be carry-over from other donors' samples. CDR3s include the opening cysteine and the closing phenylalanine or tryptophan. D genes are given only for firm matches. The size of a clone is reported for some rows only, either as once, few or many, or as a class for expanded clones.

16,-,TRBJ1-4,TRBD1,TRBV9,CASSPGAGGTNEKLFF,TGTGCCAGCAGCCCAGGGGCAGGGGGGACTAATGAAAAACTGTTTTTT
14,-,TRBJ2-1,TRBD1,TRBV29-1,CSVEGQGTDNEQFF,TGCAGCGTTGAAGGACAGGGGACGGACAATGAGCAGTTCTTC
15,few,TRBJ2-5,TRBD2,TRBV5-1,CASSLAQRGVETQYF,TGCGCCAGCAGCTTGGCCCAGCGGGGGGTTGAGACCCAGTACTTC
15,many,TRBJ2-1,TRBD2,TRBV7-6,CASSLSSGGFSEQFF,TGTGCCAGCAGCTTATCTAGCGGGGGCTTTAGTGAGCAGTTCTTC
14,many,TRBJ2-5,TRBD1,TRBV7-6,CASSFGQGQETQYF,TGTGCCAGCAGCTTTGGACAGGGCCAAGAGACCCAGTACTTC
16,-,TRBJ2-2,-,TRBV19,CASSIGMAMNTGELFF,TGTGCCAGTAGTATTGGAATGGCGATGAACACCGGGGAGCTGTTTTTT
18,few,TRBJ1-4,-,TRBV5-1,CASSHRQGGSSTNEKLFF,TGCGCCAGCAGCCACAGGCAGGGCGGCTCATCAACTAATGAAAAACTGTTTTTT
14,-,TRBJ2-1,-,TRBV19,CASSIDAMDNEQFF,TGTGCCAGTAGTATAGATGCTATGGACAATGAGCAGTTCTTC
13,-,TRBJ1-2,TRBD1,TRBV6-1,CASSAGQGYGYTF,TGTGCCAGCAGTGCGGGACAGGGCTATGGCTACACCTTC
19,many,TRBJ1-4,TRBD1,TRBV7-6,CASSPGSRYTGGKDEKLFF,TGTGCCAGCAGCCCTGGTAGTCGTTATACAGGGGGAAAGGATGAAAAACTGTTTTTT
16,few,TRBJ1-2,-,TRBV28,CASSPRGSSVLYGYTF,TGTGCCAGCAGTCCCCGTGGGTCTTCTGTCCTTTATGGCTACACCTTC
15,-,TRBJ2-2,-,TRBV4-3,CASSQDGASTGELFF,TGCGCCAGCAGCCAAGATGGGGCAAGTACCGGGGAGCTGTTTTTT
16,-,TRBJ1-4,-,TRBV7-9,CASSLNKVSLNEKLFF,TGTGCCAGCAGCCTTAACAAAGTGAGCCTTAATGAAAAACTGTTTTTT
15,few,TRBJ2-5,-,TRBV7-9,CASSLMTGGAETQYF,TGTGCCAGCAGTCTCATGACAGGCGGTGCGGAGACCCAGTACTTC
15,few,TRBJ1-1,TRBD1,TRBV10-3,CAISEGQGVNTEAFF,TGTGCCATCAGTGAAGGGCAGGGGGTAAACACTGAAGCTTTCTTT
16,few,TRBJ2-3,TRBD1,TRBV7-3,CASSLGGQGVADTQYF,TGTGCCAGCAGCTTAGGCGGACAGGGGGTTGCAGATACGCAGTATTTT
11,-,TRBJ2-7,-,TRBV29-1,CSVELGIEQYF,TGCAGCGTTGAACTGGGTATCGAGCAGTACTTC
14,-,TRBJ2-2,-,TRBV27,CASSSDSFTGELFF,TGTGCCAGCAGCTCCGACAGTTTCACCGGGGAGCTGTTTTTT
12,-,TRBJ1-1,-,TRBV28,CASSYDGTEAFF,TGTGCCAGCAGTTATGACGGCACTGAAGCTTTCTTT
12,many,TRBJ1-1,-,TRBV2,CASNPRGVWAFF,TGTGCCAGCAACCCGAGAGGGGTATGGGCTTTCTTT
15,-,TRBJ2-7,-,TRBV18,CASSRLGTDPYEQYF,TGTGCCAGCTCACGACTGGGGACGGACCCCTACGAGCAGTACTTC
19,many,TRBJ2-1,-,TRBV7-6,CASSFRPKWGTELYNEQFF,TGTGCCAGCAGCTTCCGACCTAAGTGGGGGACGGAGCTCTACAATGAGCAGTTCTTC
16,few,TRBJ1-2,-,TRBV13,CASSLVERRGSDGYTF,TGTGCCAGCAGCTTAGTAGAAAGGAGGGGTTCGGATGGCTACACCTTC
17,-,TRBJ1-1,TRBD1,TRBV19,CASSATEDRGVFAEAFF,TGTGCCAGTAGCGCAACCGAGGACAGGGGAGTGTTCGCTGAAGCTTTCTTT
13,many,TRBJ2-7,-,TRBV7-7,CASSPSRTYEQYF,TGTGCTAGCAGCCCCTCTAGGACCTACGAGCAGTACTTC
13,-,TRBJ1-2,-,TRBV29-1,CSVPPSGENGYTF,TGCAGCGTTCCTCCATCAGGGGAGAATGGCTACACCTTC
15,-,TRBJ2-5,-,TRBV7-8,CASSSRAGAGETQYF,TGTGCCAGCAGTTCCCGTGCGGGGGCCGGAGAGACCCAGTACTTC
13,many,TRBJ1-1,-,TRBV6-2/TRBV6-3,CASSYVMNTEAFF,TGTGCCAGCAGTTACGTCATGAACACTGAAGCTTTCTTT
13,many,TRBJ2-3,-,TRBV7-2,CASSLGPADTQYF,TGTGCCAGCAGCTTAGGACCGGCAGATACGCAGTATTTT
14,few,TRBJ1-6,-,TRBV12-3/TRBV12-4,CASRRYSYNSPLHF,TGTGCCAGCAGGCGCTACTCCTATAATTCACCCCTCCACTTT
16,few,TRBJ1-1,TRBD1,TRBV27,CASSKLDRGQDTEAFF,TGTGCCAGCAGCAAGCTTGACAGGGGTCAGGACACTGAAGCTTTCTTT
14,-,TRBJ2-7,-,TRBV19,CASSIVAGYYEQYF,TGTGCCAGTAGTATAGTGGCCGGCTACTACGAGCAGTACTTC
15,-,TRBJ1-1,TRBD1,TRBV6-1,CASSYGTGGYTEAFF,TGTGCCAGCAGTTATGGGACAGGGGGCTACACTGAAGCTTTCTTT
12,-,TRBJ2-1,-,TRBV10-3,CAINIPPDEQFF,TGTGCCATCAATATACCCCCGGATGAGCAGTTCTTC
15,many,TRBJ1-5,-,TRBV7-6,CASSPSGGINQPQHF,TGTGCCAGCAGCCCAAGTGGCGGTATCAATCAGCCCCAGCATTTT
16,few,TRBJ2-3,-,TRBV10-3,CAISDPRTSDTDTQYF,TGTGCCATCAGTGACCCACGGACATCGGACACAGATACGCAGTATTTT
18,few,TRBJ1-6,-,TRBV6-1,CASSEGGSESSYNSPLHF,TGTGCCAGCAGTGAAGGTGGATCCGAAAGCTCCTATAATTCACCCCTCCACTTT
17,-,TRBJ2-1,TRBD2,TRBV7-3,CASSLKGRLAAYNEQFF,TGTGCCAGCAGCTTAAAAGGTCGTCTAGCGGCCTACAATGAGCAGTTCTTC
17,-,TRBJ1-2,TRBD1,TRBV4-2,CASSQATRTGGDYGYTF,TGTGCCAGCAGCCAAGCTACCAGGACAGGGGGGGACTATGGCTACACCTTC
17,many,TRBJ2-6,-,TRBV4-1,CASSPGGGARGANVLTF,TGCGCCAGCAGCCCCGGAGGGGGGGCGCGCGGGGCCAACGTCCTGACTTTC
15,-,TRBJ1-2,-,TRBV19,CASLVGTSNGYGYTF,TGTGCCTCCCTTGTGGGGACATCTAACGGGTATGGCTACACCTTC
15,few,TRBJ1-5,-,TRBV7-8,CASSLQMTAFEPQHF,TGTGCCAGCAGCTTACAGATGACAGCGTTTGAGCCCCAGCATTTT
12,many,TRBJ2-3,-,TRBV12-5,CASGLVQDTQYF,TGTGCTAGTGGTTTGGTCCAGGATACGCAGTATTTT